A single sample gave rise to the 7 T cell receptor beta chains below, sequenced in a study of blood T cell repertoires in COVID-19. Measured with immunoSEQ multiplex PCR; TCRdb has only the in-frame clones, and not every one. The table includes roughly 59,000 clones, approximately 80% detected once. The sequenced sample was peripheral blood. All receptors come from a human donor in a cohort sampled during active COVID-19.

V and J are TRBV19 and TRBJ2-3, with 8 bases that match TRBD1. CDR1 LNHDA and CDR2 SQIVND come from the germline V gene (reference sequence). The J segment lost 6 bases and the V segment lost 5 bases, leaving 13 bases of the junction unmatched. CDR3 size: 16 residues. DNA of the CDR3: TGTGCCAGTAGTCCAGATTCTGACAGGGGTTCTGATACGCAGTATTTT. Its translation is CASSPDSDRGSDTQYF.

The gene calls are TRBV5-6 and TRBJ2-7; possibly TRBD2 for D (5 bases). Germline CDR1 and CDR2: SGHDT and YYEEEE. The CDR3 contains 13 residues. V shed 4 bases and J shed 5 bases, with 13 bases lying between them. CDR3: CASSPGSRDEQYF. DNA of the CDR3: TGTGCCAGCAGCCCCGGGTCGCGGGACGAGCAGTACTTC. Combining the CDR3 with reference TRBV5-6 and TRBJ2-7 gives the whole variable domain DAGVTQSPTHLIKTRGQQVTLRCSPKSGHDTVSWYQQALGQGPQFIFQYYEEEERQRGNFPDRFSGHQFPNYSSELNVNALLLGDSALYLCASSPGSRDEQYFGPGTRLTVT.

This chain links TRBV6-5 with TRBJ2-7; 8 nucleotides align to TRBD2. Trimming took 6 bases from V and 2 from J; bases not matched to a gene: 9. The CDR3 extends over 15 amino acids. Germline CDR1 and CDR2: MNHEY and SVGAGI. The CDR3 sequence is CASRGAGAGAYEQYF. The CDR3, as DNA: TGTGCCAGCAGAGGAGCGGGAGCTGGGGCCTACGAGCAGTACTTC.

By share, this clone counts as medium-sized. The chain links TRBV4-2 to TRBJ2-2, with 7 bases identical to TRBD2. In germline, CDR1 is LGHNA, CDR2 YNFKEQ. J was trimmed by 2 bases and V by 3 bases; bases with no gene match: 6. The CDR3 totals 16 residues. The CDR3 protein is CASSQGGGPNTGELFF. CDR3 coding DNA: TGTGCCAGCAGCCAGGGGGGAGGGCCAAACACCGGGGAGCTGTTTTTT.

The chain has TRBV9 and TRBJ2-7, with 7 bases lining up with TRBD1. CDR1 SGDLS and CDR2 YYNGEE come from the germline V gene. Losses at the gene ends were 4 bases for V and 6 bases for J; bases not matched to a gene: 16. CDR3 size: 16 residues. For the CDR3, the DNA is TGTGCCAGCAGCCGTGATCGAGGGGGCGACCCCTTCGAGCAGTACTTC. Translation gives CASSRDRGGDPFEQYF.

The chain combines TRBV29-1 with TRBJ2-2; 12 nucleotides match TRBD2. V shed 4 bases and J 7 bases; nucleotides not matched to a gene: 7. The CDR3 length is 15 residues. The germline V gene encodes CDR1 SQVTM and CDR2 ANQGSEA. The CDR3 DNA is TGCAGCGTTGTCCTAGCGGGAGGGTATGGCGGGGAGCTGTTTTTT. Its translation: CSVVLAGGYGGELFF.

J is TRBJ1-6 and V is TRBV28, with TRBD1 matching over 10 bases. The trim removed 3 bases at V and 9 bases at J, leaving 5 bases unmatched. There are 15 residues in the CDR3. In germline, CDR1 is MDHEN, CDR2 SYDVKM. This CDR3 reads CASSFTGTGVSPLHF. For the CDR3, the DNA is TGTGCCAGCAGTTTCACCGGGACAGGGGTTTCACCCCTCCACTTT.